A selection of T cell receptor beta chains follows, all from one sample in a study of T cell changes during pregnancy in multiple sclerosis. The method was immunoSEQ multiplex PCR; TCRdb's version includes in-frame clones alone and lacks a portion of them. The table has about 70,000 clones, around nine tenths seen once; the top ten hold more than 0.9%. The sample here was peripheral blood, taken in the third trimester of pregnancy. The receptors derive from a female donor with multiple sclerosis, enrolled in a pregnancy study. Each CDR3 is given with its conserved first and last residue. A D gene is named only where the DNA matches it firmly. Rows give clone size only sometimes, using once, few, many, or a class for an expanded clone.

clone_size: -
d_call: TRBD2
v_call: TRBV14
j_call: TRBJ2-3
cdr3_nt: TGTGCCAGCAGCACCCTAGCGGAGAGGGATACGCAGTATTTT
cdr3_aa: CASSTLAERDTQYF

clone_size: -
d_call: -
v_call: TRBV9
j_call: TRBJ2-5
cdr3_nt: TGTGCCAGCAGCGTAGGGGGGGGCGCGGGAGAGACCCAGTACTTC
cdr3_aa: CASSVGGGAGETQYF

clone_size: -
d_call: -
v_call: TRBV30
j_call: TRBJ2-7
cdr3_nt: TGTGCCTGGAATACGGGTCAATACGAGCAGTACTTC
cdr3_aa: CAWNTGQYEQYF

clone_size: -
d_call: -
v_call: TRBV6-5
j_call: TRBJ2-6
cdr3_nt: TGTGCCAGCAGTCGTAGGGGCTCTGGGGCCAACGTCCTGACTTTC
cdr3_aa: CASSRRGSGANVLTF

clone_size: -
d_call: -
v_call: TRBV7-9
j_call: TRBJ2-2
cdr3_nt: TGTGCCAGCAGGCTAGGTCCCGGGGAGCTGTTTTTT
cdr3_aa: CASRLGPGELFF

clone_size: -
d_call: TRBD1
v_call: TRBV7-9
j_call: TRBJ1-1
cdr3_nt: TGTGCCAGCAGCGCAACCGGGACAGAAACTGAAGCTTTCTTT
cdr3_aa: CASSATGTETEAFF

clone_size: -
d_call: -
v_call: TRBV6-6
j_call: TRBJ1-5
cdr3_nt: TGTGCCAGCAGTTACGGCAACGTAGCGGTTCAGCCCCAGCATTTT
cdr3_aa: CASSYGNVAVQPQHF

clone_size: once
d_call: TRBD2
v_call: TRBV27
j_call: TRBJ2-7
cdr3_nt: TGTGCCAGCAGTCCTCGACTAGCGCGAACCTACGAGCAGTACTTC
cdr3_aa: CASSPRLARTYEQYF

clone_size: -
d_call: -
v_call: TRBV7-7
j_call: TRBJ2-7
cdr3_nt: TGTGCTAGCAGCTTCGCAGATTCCTACGAGCAGTACTTC
cdr3_aa: CASSFADSYEQYF

clone_size: -
d_call: TRBD1
v_call: TRBV14
j_call: TRBJ2-7
cdr3_nt: TGTGCCAGCAGCCGCCGTGGACAGGGGCCCCCCTACGAGCAGTACTTC
cdr3_aa: CASSRRGQGPPYEQYF

clone_size: once
d_call: -
v_call: TRBV19
j_call: TRBJ2-2
cdr3_nt: TGTGCCAGTAGCCCGGTCGTGCCCGGGGAGCTGTTTTTT
cdr3_aa: CASSPVVPGELFF

clone_size: -
d_call: TRBD1
v_call: TRBV7-3
j_call: TRBJ1-1
cdr3_nt: TGTGCCAGCAGCCCCCTAACAGGGGGCAGTGAAGCTTTCTTT
cdr3_aa: CASSPLTGGSEAFF

clone_size: -
d_call: -
v_call: TRBV19
j_call: TRBJ2-3
cdr3_nt: TGTGCCAGTAGTTCTCGGACAGATTCAGATACGCAGTATTTT
cdr3_aa: CASSSRTDSDTQYF

clone_size: -
d_call: TRBD1
v_call: TRBV18
j_call: TRBJ1-3
cdr3_nt: TGTGCCAGCTCACCACGGACCTCCGGGACAGGGGGCTCTGGAAACACCATATATTTT
cdr3_aa: CASSPRTSGTGGSGNTIYF

clone_size: -
d_call: -
v_call: TRBV5-5
j_call: TRBJ2-7
cdr3_nt: TGTGCCAGCAGCTTGGGGCTCGTCTACGAGCAGTACTTC
cdr3_aa: CASSLGLVYEQYF

clone_size: -
d_call: TRBD1
v_call: TRBV11-2
j_call: TRBJ2-7
cdr3_nt: TGTGCCAGCAGCATGGGACAGGGGGGATTCTACGAGCAGTACTTC
cdr3_aa: CASSMGQGGFYEQYF

clone_size: -
d_call: -
v_call: TRBV10-1
j_call: TRBJ1-5
cdr3_nt: TGCGCCAGCAGTGAGCAGGGCGGGGTCGCTCAGCCCCAGCATTTT
cdr3_aa: CASSEQGGVAQPQHF

clone_size: -
d_call: TRBD1
v_call: TRBV18
j_call: TRBJ2-7
cdr3_nt: TGTGCCAGCTCACCACCGAGGACAGGCCCCTACGAGCAGTACTTC
cdr3_aa: CASSPPRTGPYEQYF

clone_size: -
d_call: TRBD1
v_call: TRBV19
j_call: TRBJ1-5
cdr3_nt: TGTGCCAGTAGCCGGACAGGTGGGAGTCAGCCCCAGCATTTT
cdr3_aa: CASSRTGGSQPQHF

clone_size: -
d_call: -
v_call: TRBV30
j_call: TRBJ1-1
cdr3_nt: TGTGCCTGGAGTGTTGTCGGGGTGTGGGCTGAAGCTTTCTTT
cdr3_aa: CAWSVVGVWAEAFF

clone_size: -
d_call: TRBD1
v_call: TRBV11-2
j_call: TRBJ1-2
cdr3_nt: TGTGCCAGCAGCAATACAGGGGGTGGCTACACCTTC
cdr3_aa: CASSNTGGGYTF

clone_size: -
d_call: -
v_call: TRBV7-9
j_call: TRBJ1-1
cdr3_nt: TGTGCCAGCAGCGCGGACGGGAAGGACACTGAAGCTTTCTTT
cdr3_aa: CASSADGKDTEAFF

clone_size: -
d_call: TRBD1
v_call: TRBV18
j_call: TRBJ1-4
cdr3_nt: TGTGCCAGCTCAAACTATCGACAGGGGAGGGAAAAACTGTTTTTT
cdr3_aa: CASSNYRQGREKLFF

clone_size: -
d_call: -
v_call: TRBV2
j_call: TRBJ2-5
cdr3_nt: TGTGCCAGCCTCAGGTGGGCGGGGCGGCACTTC
cdr3_aa: CASLRWAGRHF

clone_size: -
d_call: -
v_call: TRBV7-9
j_call: TRBJ1-5
cdr3_nt: TGTGCCAGCAGCCTTCCGACAGGCTCGACTAATCAGCCCCAGCATTTT
cdr3_aa: CASSLPTGSTNQPQHF

clone_size: -
d_call: -
v_call: TRBV27
j_call: TRBJ2-7
cdr3_nt: TGTGCCAGCAGTTTTTCGCGGCTAGCCTACGAGCAGTACTTC
cdr3_aa: CASSFSRLAYEQYF

clone_size: -
d_call: TRBD1
v_call: TRBV9
j_call: TRBJ2-7
cdr3_nt: TGTGCCAGCAGCAACCGGGACAGGCCCTACGAGCAGTACTTC
cdr3_aa: CASSNRDRPYEQYF

clone_size: -
d_call: TRBD2
v_call: TRBV5-4
j_call: TRBJ2-1
cdr3_nt: TGTGCCAGCAGCCGGCTCGTGGCTAGCGGGGGAGGTGAGCAGTTCTTC
cdr3_aa: CASSRLVASGGGEQFF

clone_size: -
d_call: -
v_call: TRBV6-6
j_call: TRBJ1-5
cdr3_nt: TGTGCCAGCAGACTCCTCGACGGAGACAATCAGCCCCAGCATTTT
cdr3_aa: CASRLLDGDNQPQHF

clone_size: -
d_call: -
v_call: TRBV30
j_call: TRBJ1-1
cdr3_nt: TGTGCCTGGGTTCGGGGGTACACTGAAGCTTTCTTT
cdr3_aa: CAWVRGYTEAFF

clone_size: -
d_call: -
v_call: TRBV30
j_call: TRBJ1-1
cdr3_nt: TGTGCCTGGAGTGTACAGTCGGACACTGAAGCTTTCTTT
cdr3_aa: CAWSVQSDTEAFF

clone_size: -
d_call: TRBD1
v_call: TRBV6-1
j_call: TRBJ1-1
cdr3_nt: TGTGCCAGCAGTGCCGGGACAGGTTCGAACACTGAAGCTTTCTTT
cdr3_aa: CASSAGTGSNTEAFF

clone_size: -
d_call: -
v_call: TRBV6-6
j_call: TRBJ2-7
cdr3_nt: TGTGCCAGCAGTTACATCCAGGGGCCCTCCTACGAGCAGTACTTC
cdr3_aa: CASSYIQGPSYEQYF

clone_size: -
d_call: TRBD2
v_call: TRBV10-1
j_call: TRBJ2-1
cdr3_nt: TGCGCCAGCAGTTTTAGCGGGGGAGAGAATGAGCAGTTCTTC
cdr3_aa: CASSFSGGENEQFF

clone_size: few
d_call: -
v_call: TRBV6-5
j_call: TRBJ1-3
cdr3_nt: TGTGCCAGCAGTTACACTCAGGGTGGAAACACCATATATTTT
cdr3_aa: CASSYTQGGNTIYF

clone_size: once
d_call: TRBD2
v_call: TRBV28
j_call: TRBJ2-7
cdr3_nt: TGTGCCAGCAGTCCACTAGCGGGAGTCTACGAGCAGTACTTC
cdr3_aa: CASSPLAGVYEQYF

clone_size: -
d_call: -
v_call: TRBV5-1
j_call: TRBJ1-1
cdr3_nt: TGCGCCAGCAGCCCTGGAGCAGGGACTGAAGCTTTCTTT
cdr3_aa: CASSPGAGTEAFF

clone_size: -
d_call: TRBD1
v_call: TRBV28
j_call: TRBJ2-7
cdr3_nt: TGTGCCAGCAGTCCCCATTCGAGACAGGGCTACGAGCAGTACTTC
cdr3_aa: CASSPHSRQGYEQYF

clone_size: once
d_call: -
v_call: TRBV7-9
j_call: TRBJ1-1
cdr3_nt: TGTGCCAGCAGCTTATCAGGGGCCGAATGGGACACTGAAGCTTTCTTT
cdr3_aa: CASSLSGAEWDTEAFF

clone_size: once
d_call: TRBD2
v_call: TRBV6-4
j_call: TRBJ2-2
cdr3_nt: TGTGCCAGCAGTGACTTGAGCGGGAGAGACACCGGGGAGCTGTTTTTT
cdr3_aa: CASSDLSGRDTGELFF

clone_size: -
d_call: TRBD1
v_call: TRBV2
j_call: TRBJ1-1
cdr3_nt: TGTGCCAGCAGTTCGGACAGGGGGCTTTTCAGTGAAGCTTTCTTT
cdr3_aa: CASSSDRGLFSEAFF

clone_size: -
d_call: TRBD2
v_call: TRBV14
j_call: TRBJ2-3
cdr3_nt: TGTGCCAGCAGCCAAGTGAGGGACTATCAAGATACGCAGTATTTT
cdr3_aa: CASSQVRDYQDTQYF

clone_size: -
d_call: TRBD2
v_call: TRBV13
j_call: TRBJ2-7
cdr3_nt: TGTGCCAGCAGCATCCGACTAGCGGGCGAGCAGTACTTC
cdr3_aa: CASSIRLAGEQYF

clone_size: -
d_call: -
v_call: TRBV4-2
j_call: TRBJ2-7
cdr3_nt: TGTGCCAGCAGCCAAGATGCGATCCAGGGATACTACGAGCAGTACTTC
cdr3_aa: CASSQDAIQGYYEQYF

clone_size: -
d_call: -
v_call: TRBV11-2
j_call: TRBJ2-7
cdr3_nt: TGTGCCAGCAGCTTAGACCCACTCTACGAGCAGTACTTC
cdr3_aa: CASSLDPLYEQYF

clone_size: -
d_call: -
v_call: TRBV4-3
j_call: TRBJ2-7
cdr3_nt: TGCGCCAGCAGCCAAGATCCCACTACCTACTACGAGCAGTACTTC
cdr3_aa: CASSQDPTTYYEQYF